This T cell receptor (beta chain) was obtained from a study of human thymus T cells. Measured with immunoSEQ multiplex PCR; TCRdb has only the in-frame clones, and not every one. Among approximately 49,000 clones, roughly 94% were seen once, and the ten largest hold over 0.15%. The sample donors, healthy Finnish infants, were having corrective surgery for congenital heart defects. Only four of the eight donors provided an approximately 0.45-1 mL blood sample. There are 15 residues in the CDR3. V was clipped by 5 bases and J by 4 bases, with 17 bases between them. Germline V gene data show CDR1 as LNHDA and CDR2 as SQIVND (reference sequence).

Sequencing was carried out using blood. The V and J genes are TRBV19 and TRBJ1-2; D possibly corresponds to TRBD1 (5 bases). This receptor was identified in a girl in the first two years of life with a congenital heart defect but otherwise immunologically healthy. In DNA form, the CDR3 reads TGTGCCAGTAGTTCCGGGGACTTCCCCATCTATGGCTACACCTTC. Translation gives CASSSGDFPIYGYTF.